The rows below give T cell receptor beta chains drawn from one sample of a study of early T cells in non-severe SARS-CoV-2 infection. In TCRdb, the 5' RACE reads were re-called with MiXCR into one record per CDR3 protein. The table has fewer than 75,000 distinct CDR3 sequences, less than 20% seen once. The specimen comprised whole blood, sampled at baseline. The source of these receptors is an adult who was a healthcare worker with PCR-confirmed SARS-CoV-2 infection or an uninfected control (not recorded which). Both conserved end residues are part of each CDR3. The D gene is left open where the match is weak. Clone size is stated in some rows and not others, as once, few, many or a class when expanded.

V gene	clone size	J gene	CDR3 length	D gene	CDR3 protein	CDR3 DNA
TRBV2	NA	TRBJ1-5	14	TRBD1	CASNGDSSTQLQHF	TGTGCCAGCAATGGGGACAGTTCGACACAGCTACAGCATTTT
TRBV12-3/TRBV12-4	few	TRBJ2-7	13	NA	CASSFDGRYEQYF	TGTGCCAGCAGTTTTGACGGCCGCTACGAGCAGTACTTC
TRBV18	NA	TRBJ1-5	16	TRBD1	CASSPQRQGPPQPQHF	TGTGCCAGCTCACCTCAACGACAGGGTCCCCCTCAGCCCCAGCATTTT
TRBV6-5	few	TRBJ2-1	13	TRBD2	CASRPGLANEQFF	TGTGCCAGCAGACCGGGACTAGCAAATGAGCAGTTCTTC
TRBV6-5	NA	TRBJ1-1	14	NA	CASTLDHRNTEAFF	TGTGCCAGCACCCTTGACCACCGGAACACTGAAGCTTTCTTT
TRBV2	many	TRBJ1-4	16	NA	CASSSQDISTNEKLFF	TGTGCCAGCAGTAGCCAGGACATATCAACTAATGAAAAACTGTTTTTT
TRBV29-1	NA	TRBJ1-1	11	NA	CSAEQGVEAFF	TGCAGCGCCGAACAGGGCGTTGAAGCTTTCTTT
TRBV11-2	NA	TRBJ2-1	15	TRBD1	CASSHQDREYNEQFF	TGTGCCAGCAGCCATCAGGACAGGGAATACAATGAGCAGTTCTTC
TRBV11-1	NA	TRBJ2-1	13	TRBD1	CASSLDRGKEQFF	TGTGCCAGCAGCCTCGACAGGGGTAAGGAGCAGTTCTTC
TRBV2	few	TRBJ1-3	16	NA	CASSEAGAVSGNTIYF	TGTGCCAGCAGTGAAGCGGGGGCGGTCTCTGGAAACACCATATATTTT
TRBV27	few	TRBJ2-1	14	NA	CASSFYRAGNEQFF	TGTGCCAGCAGTTTTTACAGGGCGGGCAATGAGCAGTTCTTC
TRBV24-1	medium-sized	TRBJ1-1	14	NA	CATSDPSRTDEAFF	TGTGCCACCAGTGACCCATCACGGACGGATGAAGCTTTCTTT
TRBV12-3/TRBV12-4	few	TRBJ2-3	13	TRBD1	CASSPRDRDTQYF	TGTGCCAGCAGTCCCCGGGACAGAGATACGCAGTATTTT
TRBV28	few	TRBJ2-3	13	NA	CASNWGPADTQYF	TGTGCCAGCAATTGGGGGCCCGCAGATACGCAGTATTTT
TRBV6-4	medium-sized	TRBJ1-1	13	NA	CASSDSDNTEAFF	TGTGCCAGCAGTGACTCGGACAACACTGAAGCTTTCTTT
TRBV9	NA	TRBJ2-1	14	NA	CASSVEQRTDEQFF	TGTGCCAGCAGCGTAGAACAACGGACGGATGAGCAGTTCTTC
TRBV12-3/TRBV12-4	few	TRBJ2-7	14	TRBD2	CASGLDILGGEQYF	TGTGCCAGTGGACTAGACATATTAGGAGGCGAGCAGTACTTC
TRBV12-3/TRBV12-4	few	TRBJ2-3	15	TRBD1	CASSRDRGLTDTQYF	TGTGCCAGCAGTCGGGACAGGGGGCTGACAGATACGCAGTATTTT
TRBV28	NA	TRBJ2-3	24	TRBD1	CASSFFSGPTGTGSQPRNTDTQYF	TGTGCCAGCAGTTTTTTTTCTGGACCGACCGGGACAGGGAGTCAGCCTAGAAACACAGATACGCAGTATTTT
TRBV7-2	NA	TRBJ2-5	16	TRBD1	CASSLVGGQGWETQYF	TGTGCCAGCAGCTTAGTAGGGGGACAGGGGTGGGAGACCCAGTACTTC
TRBV7-2	NA	TRBJ2-4	16	NA	CASSLGAANPINNQYF	TGTGCCAGCAGCTTAGGTGCAGCCAACCCTATTAACAATCAGTACTTC
TRBV7-6	NA	TRBJ2-7	13	TRBD1	CASSWDRGYEQYF	TGTGCCAGCAGCTGGGACAGGGGTTACGAGCAGTACTTC
TRBV12-5	few	TRBJ2-1	16	NA	CASGLGGDSSYNEQFF	TGTGCTAGTGGACTAGGGGGGGACAGCTCCTACAATGAGCAGTTCTTC
TRBV6-5	NA	TRBJ2-7	15	TRBD1	CASSYGAGGSYEQYF	TGTGCCAGCAGTTACGGGGCAGGGGGCTCCTACGAGCAGTACTTC
TRBV2	few	TRBJ1-4	15	NA	CASSEGSTWGEKLFF	TGTGCCAGCAGTGAAGGATCGACCTGGGGTGAAAAACTGTTTTTT
TRBV19	NA	TRBJ2-2	14	NA	CASRVPEKSGELFF	TGTGCCAGTAGAGTCCCGGAAAAGTCAGGGGAGCTGTTTTTT
TRBV4-2	once	TRBJ2-7	14	NA	CASSQANSPTSKHF	TGTGCCAGCAGCCAAGCGAACTCCCCCACTAGCAAGCACTTC
TRBV6-1	NA	TRBJ1-5	14	NA	CASSERGNNQPQHF	TGTGCCAGCAGTGAAAGGGGGAATAATCAGCCCCAGCATTTT
TRBV5-1	many	TRBJ1-1	15	TRBD1	CASSLSQGAYTEAFF	TGCGCCAGCAGCTTGAGTCAGGGGGCCTACACTGAAGCTTTCTTT
TRBV5-1	NA	TRBJ2-5	12	NA	CASSVQQETQYF	TGCGCCAGCAGTGTACAGCAAGAGACCCAGTACTTC
TRBV29-1	NA	TRBJ2-5	15	TRBD1	CSVETGTGGAETQYF	TGCAGCGTTGAAACCGGGACAGGGGGCGCAGAGACCCAGTACTTC
TRBV28	few	TRBJ2-7	15	NA	CASSTLAFTSYEQYF	TGTGCCAGCAGTACGCTAGCATTCACCTCCTACGAGCAGTACTTC
TRBV19	few	TRBJ2-7	16	TRBD2	CASSTATSGSTYEQYF	TGTGCCAGTAGTACTGCAACTAGCGGGAGTACCTACGAGCAGTACTTC
TRBV7-2	NA	TRBJ1-5	15	NA	CASSFQGSSNQPQHF	TGTGCCAGCAGTTTTCAGGGGAGTAGCAATCAGCCCCAGCATTTT
TRBV3-1	few	TRBJ1-6	14	NA	CASSQDLGGSPLHF	TGTGCCAGCAGCCAAGATCTTGGAGGTTCACCCCTCCACTTT
TRBV20-1	many	TRBJ1-6	14	NA	CSASSGREHSPLHF	TGCAGTGCTAGTTCCGGCAGGGAGCATTCACCCCTCCACTTT
TRBV6-1	few	TRBJ1-5	15	NA	CASSRTKGTNQPQHF	TGTGCCAGCAGTCGAACAAAAGGGACAAATCAGCCCCAGCATTTT
TRBV12-3/TRBV12-4	few	TRBJ1-4	11	NA	CASSYREKLFF	TGTGCCAGCAGTTATCGTGAAAAACTGTTTTTT
TRBV3-1	NA	TRBJ2-7	15	NA	CASSQDLVRGNEQYF	TGTGCCAGCAGCCAAGATCTGGTACGGGGGAACGAGCAGTACTTC
TRBV4-3	NA	TRBJ2-7	16	NA	CASSYSATGEGYEQYF	TGCGCCAGCAGCTATTCCGCCACAGGGGAGGGCTACGAGCAGTACTTC
TRBV7-2	NA	TRBJ2-3	17	NA	CVSSFSGSGLSTDTQYF	TGTGTCAGCAGCTTCTCCGGTTCCGGTCTTAGCACAGATACGCAGTATTTT
TRBV19	few	TRBJ2-3	15	TRBD1	CASSPGQGYTDTQYF	TGTGCCAGTAGTCCGGGACAGGGGTACACAGATACGCAGTATTTT